The sequence of this T cell receptor (beta chain) was determined in a study of T-cell memory formation after mild COVID-19. TCRdb called the 5' RACE reads again in MiXCR, with one record for every CDR3 protein. This sample yields roughly 35,000 distinct CDR3 sequences, of which under 25% are seen a single time; more than 1.5% belongs to the top ten. Ten or more counts support this clonotype. The sequencing sample was made of PBMCs or a T cell subset sorted from them (not recorded which). This TCR was sampled from an adult who had mild COVID-19 (a few samples of this study predate the infection). Cell type and time point are not known.

CDR3 sequence reads: CASSSLRGGEQFF. For the CDR3, the DNA is TGTGCCAGCAGCTCCCTCCGGGGGGGTGAGCAGTTCTTC. The J gene is TRBJ2-1, the V gene TRBV12-3 or TRBV12-4, with 8 positions matching TRBD2. The CDR3 has 13 amino acids. Losses at the gene ends were 6 bases for V and 9 bases for J; bases not matched to a gene: 7.